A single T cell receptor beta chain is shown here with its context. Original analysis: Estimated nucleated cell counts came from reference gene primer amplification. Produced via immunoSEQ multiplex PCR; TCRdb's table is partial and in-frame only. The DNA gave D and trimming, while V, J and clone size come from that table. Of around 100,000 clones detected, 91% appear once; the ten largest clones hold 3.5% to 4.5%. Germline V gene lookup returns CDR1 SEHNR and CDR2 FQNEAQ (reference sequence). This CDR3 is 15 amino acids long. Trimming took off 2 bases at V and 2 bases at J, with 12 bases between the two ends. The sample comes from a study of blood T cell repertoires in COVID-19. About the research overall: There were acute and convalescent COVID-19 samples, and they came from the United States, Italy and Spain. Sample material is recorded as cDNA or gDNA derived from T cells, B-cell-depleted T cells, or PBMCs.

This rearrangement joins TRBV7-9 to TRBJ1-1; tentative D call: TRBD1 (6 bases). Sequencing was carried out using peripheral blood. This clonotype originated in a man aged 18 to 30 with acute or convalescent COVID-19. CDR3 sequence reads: CASSLRDKTNTEAFF. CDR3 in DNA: TGTGCCAGCAGCTTAAGGGACAAGACCAACACTGAAGCTTTCTTT.